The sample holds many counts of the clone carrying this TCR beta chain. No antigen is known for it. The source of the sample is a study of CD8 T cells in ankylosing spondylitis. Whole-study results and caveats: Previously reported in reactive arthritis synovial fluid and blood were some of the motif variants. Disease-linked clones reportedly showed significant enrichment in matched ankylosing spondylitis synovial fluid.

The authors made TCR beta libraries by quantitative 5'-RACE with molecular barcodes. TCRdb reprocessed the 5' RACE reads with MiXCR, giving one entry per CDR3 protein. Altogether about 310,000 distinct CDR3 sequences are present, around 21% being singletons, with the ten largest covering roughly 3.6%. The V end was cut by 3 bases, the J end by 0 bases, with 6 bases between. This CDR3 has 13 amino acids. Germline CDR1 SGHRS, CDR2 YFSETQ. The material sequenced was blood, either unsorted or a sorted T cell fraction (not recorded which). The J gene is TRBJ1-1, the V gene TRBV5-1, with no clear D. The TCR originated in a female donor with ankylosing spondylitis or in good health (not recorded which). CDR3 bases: TGCGCCAGCAGCTCAGCCATGAACACTGAAGCTTTCTTT. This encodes CASSSAMNTEAFF.